The rows below give T cell receptor beta chains drawn from one sample of a study of cytomegalovirus exposure and HLA in healthy donors. The table came from immunoSEQ multiplex PCR; TCRdb's copy has only in-frame clones and leaves some out. The profile shows roughly 130,000 clones, 55% to 75% of them singletons. Sample: PBMCs. The receptor set was obtained from a man aged 25 to 40 in good health and CMV-seropositive. The CDR3 runs from the conserved cysteine through the conserved F or W. Each record gives: CDR3 protein, D gene, J gene, CDR3 length, V gene. D genes are given only for firm matches.

cdr3_aa: CASSYSQGGNEQFF
d_call: TRBD1
j_call: TRBJ2-1
cdr3_length: 14
v_call: TRBV6-5

cdr3_aa: CASSQFGNEQFF
d_call: -
j_call: TRBJ2-1
cdr3_length: 12
v_call: TRBV4-3

cdr3_aa: CASSLAGGSGYEQYF
d_call: -
j_call: TRBJ2-7
cdr3_length: 15
v_call: TRBV5-1

cdr3_aa: CASSPPTGAGGYTEAFF
d_call: TRBD1
j_call: TRBJ1-1
cdr3_length: 17
v_call: TRBV14

cdr3_aa: CASSPRRTYEQYF
d_call: -
j_call: TRBJ2-7
cdr3_length: 13
v_call: TRBV19

cdr3_aa: CASSALAGTDTQYF
d_call: -
j_call: TRBJ2-3
cdr3_length: 14
v_call: TRBV5-1

cdr3_aa: CASSQARRANYGYTF
d_call: -
j_call: TRBJ1-2
cdr3_length: 15
v_call: TRBV4-2

cdr3_aa: CASSLSTRQGTYEQYF
d_call: -
j_call: TRBJ2-7
cdr3_length: 16
v_call: TRBV5-5

cdr3_aa: CASSVTAGGSGNIQYF
d_call: TRBD2
j_call: TRBJ2-4
cdr3_length: 16
v_call: TRBV9

cdr3_aa: CASSAEAGFADNQPQHF
d_call: -
j_call: TRBJ1-5
cdr3_length: 17
v_call: TRBV6-1

cdr3_aa: CASRGGENTEAFF
d_call: -
j_call: TRBJ1-1
cdr3_length: 13
v_call: TRBV2

cdr3_aa: CASSERKGFQETQYF
d_call: -
j_call: TRBJ2-5
cdr3_length: 15
v_call: TRBV25-1

cdr3_aa: CATSRDQANEQFF
d_call: -
j_call: TRBJ2-1
cdr3_length: 13
v_call: TRBV15

cdr3_aa: CASSLRGGFQPQHF
d_call: -
j_call: TRBJ1-5
cdr3_length: 14
v_call: TRBV28

cdr3_aa: CASSYSAGRVNEKLFF
d_call: -
j_call: TRBJ1-4
cdr3_length: 16
v_call: TRBV6-5

cdr3_aa: CASSVRQGNEQYF
d_call: TRBD1
j_call: TRBJ2-7
cdr3_length: 13
v_call: TRBV19

cdr3_aa: CASSQGGTGESYEQYF
d_call: -
j_call: -
cdr3_length: 16
v_call: TRBV4-2

cdr3_aa: CASSLRVQGWVTGELFF
d_call: TRBD1
j_call: TRBJ2-2
cdr3_length: 17
v_call: TRBV27

cdr3_aa: CASSLRGASYEQYF
d_call: -
j_call: TRBJ2-7
cdr3_length: 14
v_call: TRBV7-8

cdr3_aa: CASSPGQGSFLAKNIQYF
d_call: TRBD1
j_call: TRBJ2-4
cdr3_length: 18
v_call: TRBV19

cdr3_aa: CASSLHGGAYEQYF
d_call: -
j_call: TRBJ2-7
cdr3_length: 14
v_call: TRBV25-1

cdr3_aa: CASSYPGGKETEAFF
d_call: -
j_call: TRBJ1-1
cdr3_length: 15
v_call: TRBV6-6

cdr3_aa: CASSQEGRSNQPQHF
d_call: -
j_call: TRBJ1-5
cdr3_length: 15
v_call: TRBV6-5

cdr3_aa: CASSASGRFSYEQYF
d_call: TRBD2
j_call: TRBJ2-7
cdr3_length: 15
v_call: TRBV6-1

cdr3_aa: CASKTQETQYF
d_call: -
j_call: TRBJ2-5
cdr3_length: 11
v_call: TRBV6-5

cdr3_aa: CASSDRLVSAEQFF
d_call: -
j_call: TRBJ2-1
cdr3_length: 14
v_call: TRBV7-6

cdr3_aa: CASSPPGTGNEAFF
d_call: TRBD1
j_call: TRBJ1-1
cdr3_length: 14
v_call: TRBV7-2

cdr3_aa: CASSSPGQNNQPQHF
d_call: TRBD1
j_call: TRBJ1-5
cdr3_length: 15
v_call: TRBV7-2

cdr3_aa: CASSSIPGPRGMNTEAFF
d_call: TRBD1
j_call: TRBJ1-1
cdr3_length: 18
v_call: TRBV28

cdr3_aa: CASRETGAYEQYF
d_call: -
j_call: TRBJ2-7
cdr3_length: 13
v_call: TRBV6-1

cdr3_aa: CASSSNPSSYEQYF
d_call: -
j_call: TRBJ2-7
cdr3_length: 14
v_call: TRBV7-6

cdr3_aa: CASSDRHGTEAFF
d_call: -
j_call: TRBJ1-1
cdr3_length: 13
v_call: TRBV25-1

cdr3_aa: CASRPRGKGPKNIQYF
d_call: -
j_call: TRBJ2-4
cdr3_length: 16
v_call: TRBV5-8

cdr3_aa: CAWIGGSYEQYF
d_call: -
j_call: TRBJ2-7
cdr3_length: 12
v_call: TRBV30

cdr3_aa: CASTTPSGTQETQYF
d_call: TRBD2
j_call: TRBJ2-5
cdr3_length: 15
v_call: TRBV28

cdr3_aa: CASSAMSGGRGDGYTF
d_call: -
j_call: TRBJ1-2
cdr3_length: 16
v_call: TRBV5-1

cdr3_aa: CAITDRGLDKSPLHF
d_call: -
j_call: TRBJ1-6
cdr3_length: 15
v_call: TRBV10-3

cdr3_aa: CASSGELPLEQYF
d_call: -
j_call: TRBJ2-7
cdr3_length: 13
v_call: TRBV5-1

cdr3_aa: CASSPGLAGVETQYF
d_call: TRBD2
j_call: TRBJ2-5
cdr3_length: 15
v_call: TRBV28

cdr3_aa: CASSRNQAGTPTDTQYF
d_call: -
j_call: TRBJ2-3
cdr3_length: 17
v_call: TRBV11-1

cdr3_aa: CATSRDRNAGGEQFF
d_call: -
j_call: TRBJ2-1
cdr3_length: 15
v_call: TRBV15

cdr3_aa: CASSQRVAGANVLTF
d_call: -
j_call: TRBJ2-6
cdr3_length: 15
v_call: TRBV6-5

cdr3_aa: CASSLIGERGEKLFF
d_call: -
j_call: TRBJ1-4
cdr3_length: 15
v_call: TRBV27

cdr3_aa: CASRNRATNEKLFF
d_call: -
j_call: TRBJ1-4
cdr3_length: 14
v_call: TRBV19

cdr3_aa: CASSLGTGGNEQFF
d_call: TRBD1
j_call: TRBJ2-1
cdr3_length: 14
v_call: TRBV5-1

cdr3_aa: CASSPRTGRHTEAFF
d_call: TRBD1
j_call: TRBJ1-1
cdr3_length: 15
v_call: TRBV19

cdr3_aa: CASSEMGGRVYNEQFF
d_call: -
j_call: TRBJ2-1
cdr3_length: 16
v_call: TRBV5-6

cdr3_aa: CASNRGVYNEQFF
d_call: -
j_call: TRBJ2-1
cdr3_length: 13
v_call: TRBV19

cdr3_aa: CASSPEGQGIYEQYF
d_call: TRBD1
j_call: TRBJ2-7
cdr3_length: 15
v_call: TRBV4-1

cdr3_aa: CASSGLAGFYEQYF
d_call: TRBD2
j_call: TRBJ2-7
cdr3_length: 14
v_call: TRBV9

cdr3_aa: CASSQTGEAAGTQYF
d_call: -
j_call: TRBJ2-3
cdr3_length: 15
v_call: TRBV4-2

cdr3_aa: CASSLLAGANYGYTF
d_call: -
j_call: TRBJ1-2
cdr3_length: 15
v_call: TRBV11-2

cdr3_aa: CASSFLGEFFYEQYF
d_call: -
j_call: TRBJ2-7
cdr3_length: 15
v_call: TRBV5-6